What follows are 9 T cell receptor beta chains derived from one specimen sequenced in a study of a mutant IDH1 vaccine in newly diagnosed glioma. Described time point: baseline, week 1 (first vaccination visit). As to treatment: pre-vaccination baseline after standard-of-care therapy. Libraries were prepared by immunoSEQ multiplex PCR; TCRdb keeps only in-frame clonotypes and omits some of them. The repertoire holds around 88,000 clones, with roughly 75% as singletons. Material: PBMCs, obtained from a glioma patient treated with radiotherapy, temozolomide or both. These receptors were obtained from a man aged 35-49 years with glioma.

A remark on this clone: At one boundary the junction diverges from the germline segment, which might be a read error. The chain is built from TRBV6-6 and TRBJ2-1, with TRBD1 as a possible D gene (5 bases). There are 13 residues in the CDR3. Per germline, CDR1 MNHNY and CDR2 SVGAGI (reference sequence). The CDR3 sequence: CATQGPSNNEQFF. In nucleotides, the CDR3 is TGTGCCACCCAGGGTCCCTCCAACAATGAGCAGTTCTTC.

The V and J genes are TRBV9 and TRBJ2-7; 10 nucleotides match TRBD1. CDR1 SGDLS and CDR2 YYNGEE come from the germline V gene. Germline trimming cut 4 bases from V and 5 bases from J; bases unmatched to any gene: 15. The CDR3 covers 17 residues. CDR3 sequence (DNA): TGTGCCAGCAGCCCCCGTGGACAGGGGGGGCCTGGGAACGAGCAGTACTTC. It is translated as CASSPRGQGGPGNEQYF.

J is TRBJ2-7 and V is TRBV6-1, with D perhaps being TRBD1 or TRBD2 (5 bases each). Trimming removed 2 bases from V and 4 bases from J, with 18 bases in between. The CDR3 is 16 amino acids. CDR1 and CDR2 (germline): MNHNS, SASEGT. The CDR3: CASSERTQALAYEQYF. In nucleotides, the CDR3 is TGTGCCAGCAGTGAAAGGACACAGGCTTTAGCGTACGAGCAGTACTTC.

This rearrangement joins TRBV29-1 to TRBJ2-7; 7 bases align to TRBD1. Germline V CDR1 and CDR2: SQVTM, ANQGSEA. Losses at the gene ends were 7 bases for V and 6 bases for J; bases not matched to a gene: 12. This CDR3 has 13 residues. The CDR3 here is CSGVDRVGREQYF. Written as DNA, the CDR3 is TGCAGCGGAGTCGACAGGGTTGGTCGCGAGCAGTACTTC.

V and J are TRBV19 and TRBJ2-5; 14 bases are shared with TRBD2. The CDR3 has 16 amino acids. Per germline, CDR1 LNHDA and CDR2 SQIVND (reference sequence). Trimming took 6 bases from V and 2 from J; bases not matched to a gene: 5. The DNA for the CDR3 is TGTGCCAGTAGCGCGACTAGCGGGGGGGCACAAGAGACCCAGTACTTC. As protein: CASSATSGGAQETQYF.

The chain combines TRBV7-9 with TRBJ1-3; no reliable D call. There are 16 residues in the CDR3. Trimming removed 0 bases from V and 2 bases from J, with 11 bases in between. Germline lookup yields CDR1 SEHNR and CDR2 FQNEAQ (reference sequence). The CDR3 loop reads CASSLAAGRPGNTIYF. For the CDR3, the DNA is TGTGCCAGCAGCTTAGCGGCCGGGCGGCCTGGAAACACCATATATTTT.

The rearrangement joins TRBV4-3 to TRBJ2-7; 7 positions match TRBD2. This CDR3 comprises 14 residues. The V and J ends lost 5 bases and 6 bases, in that order; junction bases with no gene match: 10. Germline V gives CDR1 LGHNA, CDR2 YSLEER. This CDR3 is CASSSSPTSSEQYF. The CDR3 region has the DNA TGCGCCAGCAGCTCTAGTCCGACTAGCTCCGAGCAGTACTTC.

The chain is built from TRBV7-2 and TRBJ1-3; D may be TRBD1 (5 bases). Trimming left V 5 bases short and J 4 bases short, with 18 bases between. This CDR3 is 16 amino acids long. CDR1 is SGHTA, CDR2 FQGNSA, per germline. CDR3 nucleotide sequence: TGTGCCAGCAGCCCCCCGCGGGGCTTGGGAGGAAACACCATATATTTT. Protein: CASSPPRGLGGNTIYF.

This chain connects TRBV2 to TRBJ1-1; maybe TRBD1 (6 bases). CDR1 SNHLY and CDR2 FYNNEI come from the germline V gene. CDR3 length equals 17 residues. V shed 7 bases and J shed 4 bases, with 25 bases lying between them. The DNA of the CDR3 is TGTGCCAGCACCGAAGCAGGACAGCTGCGTTCCCGCACTGAAGCTTTCTTT. Its translation: CASTEAGQLRSRTEAFF.